Each of the 5 T cell receptor beta chains below was sequenced from the same sample in a study of T cells in women clearing cervical HPV infection. Clones were read by immunoSEQ multiplex PCR, and TCRdb kept only the in-frame ones, dropping some. The record lists about 32,000 clones, of which the ten most abundant hold approximately 6.8%. Input material: blood buffy coat. Receptors were obtained from a woman aged 18-69 years with a cervical HPV16 infection that either progressed to CIN3+ or cleared (not recorded which).

Points on this clone: The read ends 3 residues early relative to the CDR3; the germline J gene fills the gap. The gene calls are TRBV15 and TRBJ2-2, with 8 nucleotides matching TRBD2. CDR1 LNHNV and CDR2 YYDKDF come from the germline V gene (reference sequence). V dropped 6 bases and J dropped 1; count of bases not matched to a gene: 4. This CDR3 contains 15 residues. This CDR3 is CATRRSGENTGELFF. The CDR3 bases that were read are TGTGCCACCAGACGTAGCGGGGAGAACACCGGGGAG.

A note on this clone: Sequence at one end of the junction differs from germline and may be a read error. Read data end 3 residues before the CDR3 end; the end is taken from the germline J gene. The same CDR3 also results from other DNA sequences found in this sample. The rearrangement uses TRBV29-1 and TRBJ1-3; a possible D gene is TRBD1 (5 bases). Germline V gene data show CDR1 as SQVTM and CDR2 as ANQGSEA. This CDR3 region has 13 residues. The covered CDR3 bases are TGCAGCGGAAGTCGGGGGGTTGGAAACACG. Encoded protein: CSGSRGVGNT. The whole CDR3 is CSGSRGVGNTIYF.

To note about this clone: The CDR3 goes on 3 residues after the read ends, and that part is filled in from the germline J gene. The chain has TRBV5-5 and TRBJ2-2; D perhaps matches TRBD2 (7 bases). Germline loops: CDR1 SGHKS, CDR2 YYEKEE (reference sequence). The CDR3 is made up of 14 amino acids. The CDR3 here is CASSGGAANEKLFF. CDR3 DNA (partial): TGTGCCAGCAGTGGGGGGGCGGCTAATGAAAAG.

As concerns this clone: The read falls 3 residues short of the CDR3 end, and the missing part is taken from the germline J gene. This sample also contains other DNA sequences that code for the same CDR3. The rearrangement uses TRBV7-8 and TRBJ1-3, with 7 nucleotides matching TRBD1. V shed 5 bases, J shed 1 base, and the junction held 11 bases outside the gene matches. Germline V gene lookup returns CDR1 SGHVS and CDR2 FQNEAQ. This CDR3 is built from 17 residues. Incomplete CDR3 DNA: TGTGCCAGCAGCCGCCCGACAGGGACCACTTCTGGAAACACC. This translates into CASSRPTGTTSGNT. The CDR3 as a whole reads CASSRPTGTTSGNTIYF. The full variable domain, rest sourced from reference TRBV7-8 and TRBJ1-3, is GAGVSQSPRYKVAKRGQDVALRCDPISGHVSLFWYQQALGQGPEFLTYFQNEAQLDKSGLPSDRFFAERPEGSVSTLKIQRTQQEDSAVYLCASSRPTGTTSGNTIYFGEGSWLTVV.

To note about this clone: Read data end 3 residues before the CDR3 end; the end is taken from the germline J gene. The chain employs TRBV12-3 or TRBV12-4 and TRBJ2-4; D call uncertain. This CDR3 is built from 11 residues. The V end was cut by 6 bases, the J end by 9 bases, with 9 bases between. The CDR3 DNA, read in part, is TGTGCCAGCAGCCTATCGGGCATT. It yields the protein CASSLSGI. The whole CDR3 is CASSLSGIQYF.